The sequence of this T cell receptor beta chain was determined in a study of PD-1 blockade in classical Hodgkin lymphoma. Measured with immunoSEQ multiplex PCR; TCRdb has only the in-frame clones, and not every one. The table has a few thousand clones, about 72% seen once; the top ten hold about 35%. As for time point: cycle 4 day 1 (C4D1), after more than five weeks of nivolumab. Every patient relapsed after autologous stem cell transplantation, and brentuximab vedotin exposure varied. Researchers pulled CD8+ T cells out of thawed PBMCs using magnetic negative selection. The trim removed 3 bases at V and 1 base at J, leaving 0 bases unmatched. Germline V lookup: CDR1 MNHEY, CDR2 SMNVEV (reference sequence). The CDR3 contains 13 residues.

This specimen was CD8+ T cells from blood, taken before the fourth cycle of nivolumab. This clonotype was sampled from a human donor with classical Hodgkin lymphoma. This chain joins TRBV27 and TRBJ2-7, with 7 bases that match TRBD1. The CDR3 here is CASSLTGSYEQYF. Here the CDR3 DNA reads TGTGCCAGCAGTTTGACAGGGTCCTACGAGCAGTACTTC.